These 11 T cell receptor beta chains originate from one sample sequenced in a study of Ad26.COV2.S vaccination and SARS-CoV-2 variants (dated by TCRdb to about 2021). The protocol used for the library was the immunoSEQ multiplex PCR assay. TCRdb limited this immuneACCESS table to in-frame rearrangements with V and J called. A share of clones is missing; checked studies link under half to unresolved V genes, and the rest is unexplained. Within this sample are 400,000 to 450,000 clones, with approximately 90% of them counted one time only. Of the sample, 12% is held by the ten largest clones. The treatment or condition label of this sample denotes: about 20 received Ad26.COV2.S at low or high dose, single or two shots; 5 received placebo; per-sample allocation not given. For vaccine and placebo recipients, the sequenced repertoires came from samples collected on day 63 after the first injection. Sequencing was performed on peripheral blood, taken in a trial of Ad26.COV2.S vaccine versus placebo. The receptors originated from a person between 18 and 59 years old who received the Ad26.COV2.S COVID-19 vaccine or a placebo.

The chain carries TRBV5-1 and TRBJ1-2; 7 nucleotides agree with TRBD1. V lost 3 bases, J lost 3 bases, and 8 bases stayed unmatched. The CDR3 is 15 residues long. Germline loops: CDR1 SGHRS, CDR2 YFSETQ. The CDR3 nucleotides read TGCGCCAGCAGCTCAGGAGACAGGGTCGACTATGGCTACACCTTC. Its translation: CASSSGDRVDYGYTF.

CDR3 sequence (DNA): TGTGCCAGCAGTGAAGCGGGGAAAATAGGTGAAGCTTTCTTT. The encoded protein is CASSEAGKIGEAFF. The V and J genes are TRBV2 and TRBJ1-1; D is ambiguous. V gave up 0 bases and J gave up 7 bases, with 12 bases separating them. Germline V gives CDR1 SNHLY, CDR2 FYNNEI. CDR3 length: 14 amino acids. The full variable domain, in which reference TRBV2 and TRBJ1-1 provide the parts outside the CDR3, is EPEVTQTPSHQVTQMGQEVILRCVPISNHLYFYWYRQILGQKVEFLVSFYNNEISEKSEIFDDQFSVERPDGSNFTLKIRSTKLEDSAMYFCASSEAGKIGEAFFGQGTRLTVV.

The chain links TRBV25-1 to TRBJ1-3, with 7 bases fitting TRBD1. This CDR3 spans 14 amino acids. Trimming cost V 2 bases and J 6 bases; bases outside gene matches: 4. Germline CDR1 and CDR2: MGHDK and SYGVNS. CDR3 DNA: TGTGCCAGCAGTGAAAATAGGGGGCCAAACACCATATATTTT. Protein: CASSENRGPNTIYF.

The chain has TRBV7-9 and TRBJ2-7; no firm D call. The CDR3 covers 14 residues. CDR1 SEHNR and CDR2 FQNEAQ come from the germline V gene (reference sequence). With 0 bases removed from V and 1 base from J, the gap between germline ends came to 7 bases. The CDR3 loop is CASSLAINSYEQYF. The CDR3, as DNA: TGTGCCAGCAGCTTAGCGATAAATTCCTACGAGCAGTACTTC.

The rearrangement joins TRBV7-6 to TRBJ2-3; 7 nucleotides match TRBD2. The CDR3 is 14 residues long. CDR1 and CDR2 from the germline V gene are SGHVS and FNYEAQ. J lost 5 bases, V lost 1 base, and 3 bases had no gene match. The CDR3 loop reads CASSLVAGRDTQYF. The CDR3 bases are TGTGCCAGCAGCTTAGTAGCGGGTAGAGATACGCAGTATTTT.

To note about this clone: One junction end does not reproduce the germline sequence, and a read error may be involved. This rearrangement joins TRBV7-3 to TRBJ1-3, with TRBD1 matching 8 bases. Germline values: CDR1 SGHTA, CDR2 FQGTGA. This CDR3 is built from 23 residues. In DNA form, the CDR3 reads TGTGCCAGCAGCCTAACCCCTGGACAGGGCCCACTGGCCGCGTATCTCTCTGGAAACACCATATATTTT. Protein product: CASSLTPGQGPLAAYLSGNTIYF.

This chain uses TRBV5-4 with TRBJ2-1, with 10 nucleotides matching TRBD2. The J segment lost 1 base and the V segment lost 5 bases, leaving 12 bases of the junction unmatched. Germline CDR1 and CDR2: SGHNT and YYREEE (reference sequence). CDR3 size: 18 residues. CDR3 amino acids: CASSPYPRTSGSYNEQFF. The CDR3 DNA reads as TGTGCCAGCAGTCCATACCCCAGGACTAGCGGTTCCTACAATGAGCAGTTCTTC.

CDR3 bases: TGTGCCAGCAGTTTATATCCGGGCATATTGAACACTGAAGCTTTCTTT. Amino acid sequence: CASSLYPGILNTEAFF. The chain links TRBV27 to TRBJ1-1; D remains ambiguous. The germline V gene has CDR1 MNHEY and CDR2 SMNVEV (reference sequence). Trimming stripped 1 base from V and 0 bases from J, with 12 bases between. The CDR3 totals 16 residues.

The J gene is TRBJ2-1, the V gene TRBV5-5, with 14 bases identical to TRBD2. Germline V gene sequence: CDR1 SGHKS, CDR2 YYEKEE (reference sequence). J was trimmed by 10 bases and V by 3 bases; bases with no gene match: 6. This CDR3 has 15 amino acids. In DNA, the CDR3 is TGTGCCAGCAGCTCCCGACTAGCGGGAGGGTTCGAGCAGTTCTTC. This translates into CASSSRLAGGFEQFF.

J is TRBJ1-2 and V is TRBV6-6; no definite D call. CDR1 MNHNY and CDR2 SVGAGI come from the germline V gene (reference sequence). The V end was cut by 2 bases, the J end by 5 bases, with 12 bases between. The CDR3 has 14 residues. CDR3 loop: CASSYTTTIYGYTF. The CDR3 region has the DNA TGTGCCAGCAGTTACACGACTACCATTTATGGCTACACCTTC.

CDR3 nucleotide sequence: TGTGCCAGCAGTTATGCAGAGAACACTGAAGCTTTCTTT. As protein: CASSYAENTEAFF. The gene calls are TRBV6-6 and TRBJ1-1, with D unresolved. V gave up 3 bases and J gave up 1 base, with 6 bases separating them. The CDR3 consists of 13 residues. The germline CDR1 and CDR2 sequences are MNHNY and SVGAGI (reference sequence).